This entry concerns a single T cell receptor beta chain. This entry belongs to a study of blood T cell repertoires in COVID-19. As for the study in general: Acute and convalescent COVID-19 samples came from the United States, Italy and Spain.

The protocol was immunoSEQ multiplex PCR, while the TCRdb copy is restricted to in-frame clones and leaves out a portion. This table holds about 140,000 clones, approximately 88% found once. Sequenced material: peripheral blood. The clonotype originates from a human donor in a cohort sampled during active COVID-19.

DNA of the CDR3: TGTGCCAGCAGCTTGGGTCTGCGGGGCTCAGATACGCAGTATTTT. It encodes CASSLGLRGSDTQYF. The chain couples TRBV5-6 to TRBJ2-3; a weak D match, TRBD2 (6 bases). The CDR3 loop spans 15 amino acids. CDR1 SGHDT and CDR2 YYEEEE come from the germline V gene. The V and J ends lost 0 bases and 4 bases respectively, with 12 bases between them.